This TCR beta chain was sequenced during a study of blood T cell repertoires in COVID-19. Across the whole study: COVID-19 samples from acute and convalescent phases originated in the United States, Italy and Spain. The cDNA or gDNA used as material had been derived from T cells, B-cell-depleted T cells, or PBMCs.

In the original analysis: Counts of nucleated cells, estimated from reference gene primer amplification, were obtained. Sequencing used immunoSEQ multiplex PCR; TCRdb keeps in-frame clones, though not all of them. The V and J calls and the clone size are those of that table, but D and trimming were determined from the DNA. The sample includes 150,000 to 200,000 clones, 80% to 90% of them seen just once. While infection was still active, Seattle patients were enrolled and then followed longitudinally. Trimming shortened V by 2 bases and J by 8 bases, and 14 bases separated the two germline ends. The CDR3 length is 14 residues. The germline V gene encodes CDR1 KGHDR and CDR2 SFDVKD.

V gene TRBV24-1 combines with J gene TRBJ1-2; the D gene is possibly TRBD1 (5 bases). The sequence derives from a woman aged 60-75 years with COVID-19, enrolled during active disease. The sequencing input was peripheral blood. CDR3 sequence (DNA): TGTGCCACCAGTGATTCAGGGTTTATCGGGGGCTACACCTTC. It codes for CATSDSGFIGGYTF.